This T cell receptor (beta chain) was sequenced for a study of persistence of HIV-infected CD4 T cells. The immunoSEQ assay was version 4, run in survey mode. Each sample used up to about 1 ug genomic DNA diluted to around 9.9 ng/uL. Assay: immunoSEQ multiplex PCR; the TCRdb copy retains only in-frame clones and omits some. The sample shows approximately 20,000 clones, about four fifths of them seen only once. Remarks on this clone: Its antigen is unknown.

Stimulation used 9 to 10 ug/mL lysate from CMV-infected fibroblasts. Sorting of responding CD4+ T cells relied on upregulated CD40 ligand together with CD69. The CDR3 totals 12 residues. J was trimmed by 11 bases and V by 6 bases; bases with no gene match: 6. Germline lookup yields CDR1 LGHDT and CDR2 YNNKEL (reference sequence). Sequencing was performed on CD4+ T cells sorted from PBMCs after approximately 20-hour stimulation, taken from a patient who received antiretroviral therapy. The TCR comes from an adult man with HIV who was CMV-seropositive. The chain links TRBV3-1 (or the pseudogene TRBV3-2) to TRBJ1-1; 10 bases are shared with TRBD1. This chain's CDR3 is CASSPGQGDAFF. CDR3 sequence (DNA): TGTGCCAGCAGTCCCGGACAGGGGGACGCTTTCTTT.